This TCR beta chain was sequenced in a study of blood T cell repertoires in COVID-19. Study at large: Samples taken during acute and convalescent COVID-19 were collected in the United States, Italy and Spain. PBMCs, B-cell-depleted T cells, or T cells provided the cDNA or gDNA that made up the material.

Source study methods: Estimated nucleated cell counts came from reference gene primer amplification. The method was immunoSEQ multiplex PCR; TCRdb's version includes in-frame clones alone and lacks a portion of them. V, J and clone size are those of that table, while D and trimming were read from the DNA. The data hold some 110,000 clones, with around 85% observed a single time. Per germline, CDR1 MDHEN and CDR2 SYDVKM. The CDR3 runs 16 residues. The ends were cut back, 4 bases at V and 3 bases at J, with 18 bases in the middle. This TCR was sampled from a man in his fifties or sixties with acute or convalescent COVID-19. J is TRBJ1-2 and V is TRBV28; D gene uncertain. The sequenced material came from peripheral blood. As DNA, the CDR3 is TGTGCCAGCAGTTCCCTTACCCCCGAGGTCCACTATGGCTACACCTTC. Its protein is CASSSLTPEVHYGYTF.